These 20 T cell receptor beta chains share one sample of origin, sequenced in a study of T cell responses to AZD1222 COVID-19 vaccine. This table comes from immunoSEQ multiplex PCR, and its TCRdb copy is limited to in-frame clones, with some not included. The sample contains tens of thousands of clones, around 91% of which appear only once. Sequencing was performed on peripheral blood, taken 28 days after the second AZD1222 dose. These receptors originate from an adult who received the AZD1222 COVID-19 vaccine.

For the CDR3, the DNA is TGTGCCAGCAGTGAAGTGGGGACTAGCGGGGGAGAGCAGTTCTTC. Its translation is CASSEVGTSGGEQFF. This rearrangement joins TRBV6-1 to TRBJ2-1; 14 bases match TRBD2. The germline V gene has CDR1 MNHNS and CDR2 SASEGT. CDR3 length: 15 amino acids. The J segment lost 10 bases and the V segment lost 1 base, leaving 3 bases of the junction unmatched.

The chain combines TRBV3-1 (or the pseudogene TRBV3-2) with TRBJ1-1; D is undetermined. The CDR3 runs 14 residues. V lost 2 bases and J lost 5, with 12 bases in between. Per germline, CDR1 LGHDT and CDR2 YNNKEL (reference sequence). The DNA for the CDR3 is TGTGCCAGCAGCCAAACCTTCGCGAGGACTGAAGCTTTCTTT. Its protein product is CASSQTFARTEAFF.

In this sample, this clone turned up a few times. The genes are TRBV6-2 or TRBV6-3 and TRBJ1-4; D call uncertain. The germline V gene encodes CDR1 MNHEY and CDR2 SVGEGT. CDR3 size: 14 residues. Trimming left V 6 bases short and J 10 bases short, with 18 bases between. The DNA for the CDR3 is TGTGCCAGCAGCCCCCCGTCAGGCATCGGAAAACTGTTTTTT. Translation: CASSPPSGIGKLFF.

The chain's CDR3 is CASSLGVEANYGYTF. For the CDR3, the DNA is TGTGCCAGCAGCTTAGGAGTTGAGGCTAACTATGGCTACACCTTC. This rearrangement joins TRBV7-2 to TRBJ1-2; no reliable D call. This CDR3 has 15 residues. Germline assignment: CDR1 SGHTA and CDR2 FQGNSA. Trimming took off 1 base at V and 0 bases at J, with 9 bases between the two ends.

This rearrangement joins TRBV4-1 to TRBJ2-3; 7 bases line up with TRBD2. The V gene's germline CDR1 is MGHRA and CDR2 YSYEKL. The CDR3 is 17 residues long. The V gene end was trimmed by 3 bases and the J gene end by 3 bases; junction bases not matched to a gene: 12. The CDR3 nucleotides are TGCGCCAGCAGCCAGTTTGCAAGCGGGAAGTTGACAGATACGCAGTATTTT. This codes for CASSQFASGKLTDTQYF.

The chain combines TRBV4-1 with TRBJ2-7; 8 nucleotides align to TRBD1. Germline CDR1 and CDR2: MGHRA and YSYEKL. The CDR3 is made up of 13 amino acids. The ends lost 2 bases at V and 5 bases at J; junction bases unmatched: 2. The CDR3 sequence: CASSQRTGNEQYF. The CDR3 DNA follows: TGCGCCAGCAGCCAAAGGACAGGGAACGAGCAGTACTTC.

The chain recombines TRBV10-3 with TRBJ2-2; D ambiguous. V lost 11 bases, J lost 3 bases, and 10 bases lay in between. The CDR3 consists of 12 residues. Germline CDR1 and CDR2: ENHRY and SYGVKD. The CDR3 is CASRVDTGELFF. DNA for the CDR3: TGTGCCTCTCGGGTAGACACCGGGGAGCTGTTTTTT.

The rearrangement uses TRBV10-2 and TRBJ2-3; 9 bases map to TRBD2. Germline lookup yields CDR1 WSHSY and CDR2 SAAADI. With 6 bases clipped from V and 4 bases from J, the junction kept 8 bases outside the gene matches. The CDR3 contains 15 residues. This CDR3 reads CASRTTSGGSDTQYF. CDR3 DNA: TGCGCCAGCAGGACGACTAGCGGAGGGTCAGATACGCAGTATTTT.

This clone was observed a handful of times. The chain joins TRBV6-5 to TRBJ1-2; the D is unclear. Trimming pared 0 bases from V and 0 bases from J, leaving 8 bases between. CDR1 MNHEY and CDR2 SVGAGI come from the germline V gene. CDR3 length: 15 residues. The CDR3 region is CASSYSRVPNYGYTF. CDR3 sequence (DNA): TGTGCCAGCAGTTACTCGAGAGTACCTAACTATGGCTACACCTTC.

This rearrangement joins TRBV19 to TRBJ2-2; 8 bases align to TRBD1. Losses at the gene ends were 7 bases for V and 6 bases for J; bases not matched to a gene: 10. The CDR3 is 15 residues long. Germline V gives CDR1 LNHDA, CDR2 SQIVND (reference sequence). For the CDR3, the DNA is TGTGCCAGTACTATGACAGGGGATCGCGCCGGGGAGCTGTTTTTT. Translation gives CASTMTGDRAGELFF.

The chain couples TRBV19 to TRBJ2-1, with D possibly being TRBD1 (5 bases). Per the germline V gene, CDR1 is LNHDA and CDR2 is SQIVND (reference sequence). The germline V and J ends were trimmed by 4 bases and 10 bases, with 17 bases remaining between them. The CDR3 is made up of 14 amino acids. CDR3 sequence reads: CASSRGPIGIEQFF. The CDR3 nucleotides read TGTGCCAGTAGTAGGGGCCCCATAGGTATCGAGCAGTTCTTC.

The rearrangement uses TRBV5-4 and TRBJ2-6, with a possible D match to TRBD1 (5 bases). Germline CDR1 and CDR2: SGHNT and YYREEE (reference sequence). The V gene lost 4 bases and the J gene lost 4 bases, with 15 bases spanning the gap. This CDR3 region has 16 residues. The CDR3: CASSRQWASGANVLTF. CDR3 coding DNA: TGTGCCAGCAGCCGACAGTGGGCCTCCGGGGCCAACGTCCTGACTTTC.

This chain joins TRBV5-4 and TRBJ1-2, with 7 bases fitting TRBD1. The germline V gene has CDR1 SGHNT and CDR2 YYREEE (reference sequence). V trimming: 4 bases; J trimming: 6 bases; junction bases outside the gene matches: 6. The CDR3 is 13 residues long. CDR3 sequence reads: CASSRTGVNGYTF. The CDR3 bases are TGTGCCAGCAGCAGAACAGGGGTGAATGGCTACACCTTC. The variable domain in full, with the rest retrieved from reference TRBV5-4 and TRBJ1-2, is ETGVTQSPTHLIKTRGQQVTLRCSSQSGHNTVSWYQQALGQGPQFIFQYYREEENGRGNFPPRFSGLQFPNYSSELNVNALELDDSALYLCASSRTGVNGYTFGSGTRLTVV.

The J gene is TRBJ2-7, the V gene TRBV7-2, with D unclear. CDR1 and CDR2 from the germline V gene are SGHTA and FQGNSA. The CDR3 covers 13 residues. V was clipped by 4 bases and J by 0 bases, with 7 bases between them. The CDR3 region has the DNA TGTGCCAGCAGCTCAGACGCCTCCTACGAGCAGTACTTC. Translating it yields CASSSDASYEQYF.

The chain combines TRBV19 with TRBJ2-3; D uncertain. CDR1 LNHDA and CDR2 SQIVND come from the germline V gene (reference sequence). The CDR3 is 16 amino acids. V was shortened by 5 bases and J by 4 bases, with 19 bases between the two germline ends. CDR3 sequence reads: CASSSILYDPPDTQYF. The CDR3 DNA reads TGTGCCAGTAGTTCGATACTTTACGACCCCCCAGATACGCAGTATTTT.

V usage is TRBV7-3 and J usage is TRBJ2-7; D is tentatively TRBD1 or TRBD2 (5 bases each). CDR1 and CDR2 from the germline V gene are SGHTA and FQGTGA. The CDR3 is 13 amino acids. Trimming shortened V by 5 bases and J by 4 bases, and 12 bases separated the two germline ends. Here the CDR3 DNA reads TGTGCCAGCAGCCCCGGGGCAGGTTACGAGCAGTACTTC. Translation gives CASSPGAGYEQYF.

This clone was detected only once. This chain uses TRBV11-3 with TRBJ2-3, with D tentatively TRBD1 (6 bases). The CDR3 is 14 residues long. V was clipped by 1 base and J by 5 bases, with 10 bases between them. Germline V CDR1 and CDR2: SGHNT, YENEEA. The CDR3 coding sequence is TGTGCCAGCAGCTTAGCAGGGGCAGGAGATACGCAGTATTTT. This translates into CASSLAGAGDTQYF.

The chain joins TRBV19 to TRBJ2-4; D remains unclear. The V and J ends lost 3 bases and 8 bases respectively, with 17 bases between them. The CDR3 runs 15 residues. From germline, CDR1 is LNHDA and CDR2 SQIVND (reference sequence). CDR3 amino acids: CASSITLFFVDIQYF. For the CDR3, the DNA is TGTGCCAGTAGTATTACCCTTTTTTTTGTGGACATTCAGTACTTC. The full variable domain, completed using reference TRBV19 and TRBJ2-4, is DGGITQSPKYLFRKEGQNVTLSCEQNLNHDAMYWYRQDPGQGLRLIYYSQIVNDFQKGDIAEGYSVSREKKESFPLTVTSAQKNPTAFYLCASSITLFFVDIQYFGAGTRLSVL.

The genes are TRBV3-1 (or the pseudogene TRBV3-2) and TRBJ1-1, with 7 bases fitting TRBD1. The length of the CDR3 is 17 residues. The germline V gene encodes CDR1 LGHDT and CDR2 YNNKEL (reference sequence). The trim removed 2 bases at V and 0 bases at J, leaving 9 bases unmatched. The chain's CDR3 is CASSQLEPGQMNTEAFF. CDR3 DNA: TGTGCCAGCAGCCAACTCGAGCCGGGACAGATGAACACTGAAGCTTTCTTT.

J is TRBJ1-6 and V is TRBV2, with D perhaps TRBD1 (5 bases). CDR1 is SNHLY, CDR2 FYNNEI, per germline. The CDR3 totals 13 residues. V dropped 7 bases and J dropped 4 bases, with 8 bases sitting between them. This CDR3 is CASTGGYNSPLHF. For the CDR3, the DNA is TGTGCCAGCACCGGGGGTTATAATTCACCCCTCCACTTT.